Sequencing of this TCR beta chain was carried out in a study of T cells after yellow fever vaccination. This CDR3 is built from 15 residues. CDR1 and CDR2 from the germline V gene are MGHRA and YSYEKL. Unmatched junction bases numbered 6, after V lost 4 bases and J lost 6 bases. TCRdb reanalysed the 5' RACE reads using MiXCR and keeps one entry per CDR3 protein. The data show 400,000 to 450,000 distinct CDR3 sequences, around 20% seen once. The chain recombines TRBV4-1 with TRBJ2-2, with 9 positions matching TRBD1. The sample consisted of PBMCs, taken before the yellow fever booster vaccination. This TCR was recovered from a man in his late teens or twenties who received the YFV17D yellow fever vaccine. The CDR3 DNA follows: TGCGCCAGCAGCCTTGGGACAGGGTCTGCCGGGGAGCTGTTTTTT. Translated: CASSLGTGSAGELFF.